This T cell receptor (beta chain) originates from a study of shared clonotypes between healthy human individuals. Study as a whole: Every donor yielded three CD4 naive, three CD4 memory, two CD8 naive and one CD8 memory plate. Study observations and caveats: Though the depth was large, rarefaction showed that sorted-subset sequencing was incomplete.

With respect to this clone: Its antigen is still unknown.

TCRdb's table, derived via immunoSEQ multiplex PCR, lists solely in-frame clones and lacks some. The sample records about 680,000 clones, under 80% being singletons. V lost 2 bases and J 4 bases, leaving 11 bases between the germline ends. The CDR3 has 14 amino acids. Germline V lookup: CDR1 SGHRS, CDR2 YFSETQ. The specimen was memory CD4+ T cells sorted from blood. As to subset: CD45RA-negative fraction. The chain uses TRBV5-1 and TRBJ2-3; the D is unclear. This TCR was sampled from a woman in her thirties in good health. This chain's CDR3 is CASSFKAQADTQYF. In DNA, the CDR3 is TGCGCCAGCAGCTTTAAAGCCCAGGCAGATACGCAGTATTTT.